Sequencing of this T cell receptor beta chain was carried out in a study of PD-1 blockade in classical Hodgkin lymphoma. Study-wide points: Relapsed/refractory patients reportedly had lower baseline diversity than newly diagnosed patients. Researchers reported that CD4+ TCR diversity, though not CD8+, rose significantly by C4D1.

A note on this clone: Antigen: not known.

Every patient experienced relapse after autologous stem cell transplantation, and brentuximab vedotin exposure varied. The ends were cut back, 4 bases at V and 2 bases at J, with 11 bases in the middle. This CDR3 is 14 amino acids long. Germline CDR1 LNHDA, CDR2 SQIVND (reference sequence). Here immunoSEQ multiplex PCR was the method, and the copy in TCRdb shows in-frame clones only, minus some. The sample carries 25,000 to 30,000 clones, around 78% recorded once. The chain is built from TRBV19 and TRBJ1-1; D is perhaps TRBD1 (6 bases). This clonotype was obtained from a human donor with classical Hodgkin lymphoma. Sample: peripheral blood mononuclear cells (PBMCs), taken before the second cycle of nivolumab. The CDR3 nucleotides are TGTGCCAGTAGTACTGGGACATTCAACACTGAAGCTTTCTTT. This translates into CASSTGTFNTEAFF.